This T cell receptor beta chain was documented in a study of molecular identifiers for immune sequencing clone quantification. Study-wide points: Under 1% of molecules in naive cells, but over 98% of effector molecules, belonged to clones above 20 RNA copies.

Sorting captured naive CD8 T cells as CD8+CD4-CCR7+CD45RA+. TCRdb re-called the PCR reads through MiXCR, storing one row per CDR3 protein. The data contain some 580,000 distinct CDR3 sequences, 25% of them seen just once; the ten biggest clones take up about 0.78%. This CDR3 comprises 15 residues. CDR1 and CDR2 from the germline V gene are DFQATT and SNEGSKA (reference sequence). With regard to this clonotype: What it recognizes is unknown. A read error may produce the germline difference seen at one junction end.

The sequence was obtained from a human donor in good health. Some libraries in this study had Jurkat cell RNA spiked in. The genes are TRBV20-1 and TRBJ1-1; 7 bases fit TRBD1. Material: naive CD8+ T cells from blood, with Jurkat cell RNA spiked in. The subset denotes: FACS-sorted CD8+CD4-CCR7+CD45RA+ naive T cells. The CDR3 DNA follows: TGCAGTGCTAGAGATTGGGACAGCTCGAACACTGAAACTTTCTTT. It translates to CSARDWDSSNTETFF.